The 22 T cell receptor beta chains given below trace back to one sample, sequenced in a study of CD8 T cells in ankylosing spondylitis. A single record per CDR3 protein comes from TCRdb applying MiXCR to the 5' RACE reads. Of approximately 140,000 distinct CDR3 sequences in the sample, approximately 10% are singletons; the top ten hold 2.5% to 3.5%. The sample was blood, either unsorted or a sorted T cell fraction (not recorded which). The receptors shown here come from a male donor with ankylosing spondylitis or in good health (not recorded which).

The chain is built from TRBV29-1 and TRBJ2-1, with TRBD2 identical over 14 bases. The CDR3 totals 18 residues. The V gene end was trimmed by 5 bases and the J gene end by 0 bases; junction bases not matched to a gene: 9. CDR1 and CDR2 from the germline V gene are SQVTM and ANQGSEA. The DNA of the CDR3 is TGCAGCGTTAAGGGAGGACTAGCGGGAGGAAGCTCCTACAATGAGCAGTTCTTC. This gives the protein CSVKGGLAGGSSYNEQFF.

This clonotype was seen at least ten times. The chain employs TRBV4-2 and TRBJ2-1; 9 positions match TRBD1. The CDR3 is 16 amino acids. V dropped 4 bases and J dropped 3; count of bases not matched to a gene: 7. Germline V gene lookup returns CDR1 LGHNA and CDR2 YNFKEQ. The CDR3 DNA follows: TGTGCCAGCAGCCCCGACCCGGGACAGGGCTACAATGAGCAGTTCTTC. Translating it yields CASSPDPGQGYNEQFF.

This clonotype came up many times. This sequence joins TRBV29-1 and TRBJ2-4; 7 bases are shared with TRBD2. The CDR3 covers 16 residues. J lost 1 base, V lost 4 bases, and 10 bases had no gene match. Looked up from germline, CDR1 is SQVTM and CDR2 is ANQGSEA. CDR3 amino acids: CSVASGILEAKNIQYF. The CDR3 region has the DNA TGCAGCGTTGCTAGCGGAATTTTAGAGGCCAAAAACATTCAGTACTTC. The whole variable domain, remainder taken from reference TRBV29-1 and TRBJ2-4, is SAVISQKPSRDICQRGTSLTIQCQVDSQVTMMFWYRQQPGQSLTLIATANQGSEATYESGFVIDKFPISRPNLTFSTLTVSNMSPEDSSIYLCSVASGILEAKNIQYFGAGTRLSVL.

This clonotype was recorded many times. V and J are TRBV6-5 and TRBJ2-5; 8 bases align to TRBD1. Losses at the gene ends were 8 bases for V and 5 bases for J; bases not matched to a gene: 4. The CDR3 is 12 amino acids. Germline CDR1 reads MNHEY; CDR2 reads SVGAGI. CDR3 residues: CASSNRGETQYF. The CDR3 DNA reads as TGTGCCAGCTCAAACAGGGGGGAGACCCAGTACTTC.

There are many counts of this clonotype. The chain joins TRBV20-1 to TRBJ2-1; 9 positions agree with TRBD2. The germline V gene has CDR1 DFQATT and CDR2 SNEGSKA (reference sequence). The CDR3 contains 16 residues. V shed 0 bases, J shed 8 bases, and the junction held 11 bases outside the gene matches. The CDR3 loop reads CSAREAGTSRYDEQFF. CDR3 in DNA: TGCAGTGCTAGAGAAGCCGGGACTAGCCGATACGATGAGCAGTTCTTC.

The chain recombines TRBV12-3 or TRBV12-4 with TRBJ2-2, with a tentative D call TRBD1 (5 bases). Between the trimmed V and J ends, which lost 7 bases and 5 bases, there was a span of 14 bases. The CDR3 has 14 amino acids. The CDR3 coding sequence is TGTGCCAGCATCTGGGTCCAGGGTACCGGGGAGCTGTTTTTT. Its protein is CASIWVQGTGELFF.

The sample holds a few counts of this clonotype. J is TRBJ2-5 and V is TRBV5-6; 9 nucleotides line up with TRBD2. CDR3 length equals 19 residues. J lost 4 bases, V lost 4 bases, and 20 bases had no gene match. Germline V CDR1 and CDR2: SGHDT, YYEEEE. CDR3 in DNA: TGTGCCAGCAGCCGTAATTGGAGCGGGAGGAATCAGGCGGGAGAGACCCAGTACTTC. Protein sequence: CASSRNWSGRNQAGETQYF.

Ten or more counts support this clonotype. V and J are TRBV5-6 and TRBJ2-5; no definite D call. The CDR3 is 14 residues long. Looked up from germline, CDR1 is SGHDT and CDR2 is YYEEEE. V was pared by 0 bases and J by 4 bases, with 10 bases between. CDR3 protein: CASSLVSGLETQYF. CDR3 DNA sequence: TGTGCCAGCAGCTTGGTTTCCGGGTTAGAGACCCAGTACTTC.

In its sample, this clonotype was seen many times. V usage is TRBV7-2 and J usage is TRBJ2-1, with 8 bases matching TRBD2. V lost 3 bases to trimming and J lost 5 bases; unmatched junction nucleotides: 6. The CDR3 runs 15 residues. The germline gives CDR1 SGHTA, CDR2 FQGNSA. CDR3 nucleotide sequence: TGTGCCAGCAGCTTTGGACTAGCCCCGAACAATGAGCAGTTCTTC. Protein product: CASSFGLAPNNEQFF.

At least ten counts were recorded for this clonotype. The chain has TRBV29-1 and TRBJ2-2; 8 bases map to TRBD2. Germline-derived CDR1 and CDR2 are SQVTM and ANQGSEA. Trimming at V came to 6 bases and at J to 6 bases, leaving 9 bases not matched to a gene. The CDR3 has 14 amino acids. Here the CDR3 DNA reads TGCAGCGTCGCACCACAAGCGGGAGCCGGGGAGCTGTTTTTT. This encodes CSVAPQAGAGELFF.

There are many counts of this clonotype. This chain links TRBV20-1 with TRBJ2-1; 8 bases align to TRBD1. The ends lost 5 bases at V and 4 bases at J; junction bases unmatched: 10. Germline values: CDR1 DFQATT, CDR2 SNEGSKA (reference sequence). There are 15 residues in the CDR3. The CDR3 nucleotides read TGCAGTGCTTTCTCCGGGACAGGAAGGTACAATGAGCAGTTCTTC. It specifies CSAFSGTGRYNEQFF.

This clonotype was seen a handful of times. This chain connects TRBV20-1 to TRBJ2-7, with a tentative D call TRBD1 (5 bases). CDR1 and CDR2 (germline): DFQATT, SNEGSKA (reference sequence). V lost 6 bases and J 5 bases, leaving 14 bases between the germline ends. This CDR3 has 12 residues. Written as DNA, the CDR3 is TGCAGTGCGCCTCAGGGCTGGGACGAGCAGTACTTC. It codes for CSAPQGWDEQYF.

This clonotype occurred many times. The genes are TRBV12-3 or TRBV12-4 and TRBJ2-1; D is perhaps TRBD1 (5 bases). This CDR3 comprises 11 residues. Trimming removed 6 bases at V and 16 bases at J, with 16 bases between. CDR3 nucleotide sequence: TGTGCCAGCAGCCGGAGCGACAGAGGATTCTTC. Translation gives CASSRSDRGFF.

This clonotype was observed at least ten times. V and J are TRBV20-1 and TRBJ2-3; D gene unclear. CDR1 and CDR2 from the germline V gene are DFQATT and SNEGSKA (reference sequence). The CDR3 is made up of 12 amino acids. The V and J ends lost 5 bases and 3 bases respectively, with 9 bases between them. CDR3 sequence reads: CSAVGDTDTQYF. DNA for the CDR3: TGCAGTGCTGTAGGAGATACAGATACGCAGTATTTT.

This clonotype has at least ten counts. This chain joins TRBV12-3 or TRBV12-4 and TRBJ1-1; D remains ambiguous. The CDR3 spans 14 residues. V was clipped by 6 bases and J by 1 base, with 12 bases between them. The CDR3 DNA reads TGTGCCAGCAGCCCCCAGGCGGAGAACACTGAAGCTTTCTTT. This gives the protein CASSPQAENTEAFF.

This clonotype was found many times. The CDR3 coding sequence is TGTGCCAGCAGCTATCCCGGGAGGGGAAACGAGCAGTTCTTC. Residues: CASSYPGRGNEQFF. This chain connects TRBV7-3 to TRBJ2-1, with 8 bases that match TRBD2. The ends lost 4 bases at V and 10 bases at J; junction bases unmatched: 9. From germline, CDR1 is SGHTA and CDR2 FQGTGA. The CDR3 is 14 residues long. The variable domain in full, with the rest retrieved from reference TRBV7-3 and TRBJ2-1, is GAGVSQTPSNKVTEKGKYVELRCDPISGHTALYWYRQSLGQGPEFLIYFQGTGAADDSGLPNDRFFAVRPEGSVSTLKIQRTERGDSAVYLCASSYPGRGNEQFFGPGTRLTVL.

This clonotype was counted a few times. This rearrangement joins TRBV12-3 or TRBV12-4 to TRBJ1-5; a possible D gene is TRBD1 (6 bases). The CDR3 contains 15 residues. V lost 6 bases and J lost 8, with 20 bases in between. The CDR3 DNA is TGTGCCAGCAGCCAGGAACAGGGTTCATCGGAGCCCCAGCATTTT. Residues: CASSQEQGSSEPQHF.

At least ten counts were recorded for this clonotype. The chain employs TRBV28 and TRBJ1-2; 9 bases fit TRBD1. The CDR3 has 13 amino acids. After removal of 8 bases from V and 5 bases from J, the junction contained 6 bases not matched to a gene. The germline gives CDR1 MDHEN, CDR2 SYDVKM. The CDR3 reads CASGTGGQYGYTF. Here the CDR3 DNA reads TGTGCCAGCGGTACAGGGGGCCAATATGGCTACACCTTC.

The chain links TRBV9 to TRBJ2-1; 7 nucleotides agree with TRBD2. V lost 0 bases to trimming and J lost 1 base; unmatched junction nucleotides: 4. The germline V gene encodes CDR1 SGDLS and CDR2 YYNGEE. The CDR3 consists of 16 residues. The CDR3 DNA reads TGTGCCAGCAGCGTAGAGGCGGGAGTTTCCTACAATGAGCAGTTCTTC. Its protein product is CASSVEAGVSYNEQFF.

This clonotype was picked up many times. The chain links TRBV28 to TRBJ2-3; 8 bases map to TRBD1. The CDR3 has 15 amino acids. Germline V gene lookup returns CDR1 MDHEN and CDR2 SYDVKM. V was clipped by 5 bases and J by 4 bases; unmatched bases: 8. The CDR3 is CASSPYRGVADTQYF. The CDR3 nucleotides are TGTGCCAGCAGTCCGTACAGGGGGGTAGCAGATACGCAGTATTTT.

This clonotype was observed a few times. This rearrangement joins TRBV3-1 to TRBJ2-1; the D is unclear. The CDR3 runs to 12 residues. V gave up 5 bases and J gave up 5 bases, with 7 bases separating them. Germline V gene sequence: CDR1 LGHDT, CDR2 YNNKEL (reference sequence). The CDR3 loop reads CASSDLNNEQFF. In nucleotides, the CDR3 is TGTGCCAGCAGCGACCTAAACAATGAGCAGTTCTTC.

This clonotype was seen repeatedly, ten times or more. Written as DNA, the CDR3 is TGTGCCAGCAGCAAAGTCGGGAGGGCGGGCCCCCAAGAGACCCAGTACTTC. Translated, it gives CASSKVGRAGPQETQYF. The gene calls are TRBV21-1 and TRBJ2-5; the table gives TRBD2 as D, unverified against the DNA. TRBV21-1 is assigned pseudogene status. The CDR3 covers 17 residues.